One sample yielded the 21 T cell receptor beta chains listed below, sequenced in a study of vaccination and CD4 T cells after COVID-19. Treatment meaning: 10-day PBMC culture with coronavirus spike peptide pools or control peptides (ViraFEST assay). Their antigens remain unidentified. With the Oncomine TCR Beta short-read assay, DNA from cultured CD4+ T cells was sequenced. TCRdb itself ran the PCR reads through MiXCR, one entry per CDR3 protein. The sample includes more than 15,000 distinct CDR3 sequences, roughly 45% seen only once; the top ten take about 5.7%. This specimen consisted of CD4+ T cells from blood, cultured in vitro, obtained before SARS-CoV-2 vaccination. The receptors shown here come from a human donor who had recovered from COVID-19.

As concerns this clonotype: The junction departs from germline at one end; a sequencing error may be responsible. The rearrangement links TRBV11-3 to TRBJ2-7; 10 positions agree with TRBD1. Germline values: CDR1 SGHNT, CDR2 YENEEA. The CDR3 contains 15 residues. CDR3 sequence (DNA): TGTGCCAGCAGGTTAGGGACAGGGGATTTCTACGAGCAGTACTTC. Its translation is CASRLGTGDFYEQYF.

The V gene is TRBV7-9, the J gene TRBJ2-5, with 10 bases aligning to TRBD2. Germline trimming cut 3 bases from V and 4 bases from J; bases unmatched to any gene: 2. Germline V lookup: CDR1 SEHNR, CDR2 FQNEAQ (reference sequence). The length of the CDR3 is 14 residues. The CDR3 DNA reads TGTGCCAGCAGCTTCTCTAGCGGGGGAGAGACCCAGTACTTC. Its translation: CASSFSSGGETQYF.

This clonotype has a handful of counts. The V gene is TRBV7-9, the J gene TRBJ1-2, with 8 nucleotides matching TRBD1. Germline CDR1 is SEHNR and CDR2 is FQNEAQ (reference sequence). Trimming at V came to 5 bases and at J to 2 bases, leaving 10 bases not matched to a gene. This CDR3 has 16 residues. This CDR3 is CASSPGGTGGNYGYTF. CDR3 DNA sequence: TGTGCCAGCAGCCCAGGGGGGACAGGCGGAAACTATGGCTACACCTTC.

The genes are TRBV20-1 and TRBJ2-3, with 8 bases matching TRBD2. Trimming removed 5 bases from V and 7 bases from J; junction bases left unmatched: 11. Germline assignment: CDR1 DFQATT and CDR2 SNEGSKA (reference sequence). The CDR3 spans 14 residues. The CDR3 DNA follows: TGCAGTGCTGATGGGACTAGGAGCATTTATACGCAGTATTTT. Translating gives CSADGTRSIYTQYF.

The DNA of the CDR3 is TGTGCCACCACTCCGGGTTCCGGAAACACCATATATTTT. As protein: CATTPGSGNTIYF. The chain combines TRBV15 with TRBJ1-3; D uncertain. The CDR3 is 13 amino acids. V lost 7 bases and J lost 4, with 11 bases in between. The germline CDR1 and CDR2 sequences are LNHNV and YYDKDF (reference sequence).

This rearrangement joins TRBV7-3 to TRBJ2-2, with no clear D. CDR1 and CDR2 from the germline V gene are SGHTA and FQGTGA. CDR3 length equals 13 residues. V lost 3 bases, J lost 5 bases, and 7 bases lay in between. The chain's CDR3 is CASSFRETGELFF. The CDR3 DNA reads as TGTGCCAGCAGCTTTAGGGAAACCGGGGAGCTGTTTTTT.

This clonotype was seen a handful of times. The CDR3 loop reads CASSPRDGLGNQPQHF. The DNA of the CDR3 is TGTGCCAGCAGTCCCCGGGACGGCTTGGGCAATCAGCCCCAGCATTTT. The chain recombines TRBV27 with TRBJ1-5; D possibly corresponds to TRBD1 (5 bases). The CDR3 runs 16 residues. The V and J ends lost 5 bases and 2 bases respectively, with 16 bases between them. CDR1 and CDR2 (germline): MNHEY, SMNVEV (reference sequence).

This chain uses TRBV6-2 or TRBV6-3 with TRBJ1-5; no definite D call. The V gene's germline CDR1 is MNHEY and CDR2 SVGEGT. The CDR3 loop spans 15 amino acids. V lost 3 bases and J 9 bases, leaving 18 bases between the germline ends. The CDR3 bases are TGTGCCAGCAGTTATCGTTCCGGCAGCGGGTGGCCCCAGCATTTT. Protein product: CASSYRSGSGWPQHF.

V is TRBV5-1 and J is TRBJ1-6, with a tentative D call TRBD1 (5 bases). The CDR3 is 14 amino acids. V lost 1 base to trimming and J lost 10 bases, with 12 bases between them. Germline CDR1 SGHRS, CDR2 YFSETQ. The CDR3 loop reads CASSLSGFQSPLHF. The CDR3 DNA reads TGCGCCAGCAGCTTGTCAGGGTTTCAGTCACCCCTCCACTTT. The variable domain in full, completed from reference TRBV5-1 and TRBJ1-6, reads KAGVTQTPRYLIKTRGQQVTLSCSPISGHRSVSWYQQTPGQGLQFLFEYFSETQRNKGNFPGRFSGRQFSNSRSEMNVSTLELGDSALYLCASSLSGFQSPLHFGNGTRLTVT.

The chain has TRBV11-2 and TRBJ2-5; a weak D match, TRBD2 (6 bases). CDR1 is SGHAT and CDR2 is FQNNGV in the germline V gene. Trimming took off 3 bases at V and 1 base at J, with 12 bases between the two ends. The CDR3 extends over 15 amino acids. In DNA, the CDR3 is TGTGCCAGCAGCTTCGCGAGCGGGCCCCAAGAGACCCAGTACTTC. Translated: CASSFASGPQETQYF.

The rearrangement joins TRBV19 to TRBJ1-1; possibly TRBD1 for D (5 bases). The CDR3 is 14 residues long. Germline CDR1 LNHDA, CDR2 SQIVND (reference sequence). The V and J ends lost 6 bases and 5 bases respectively, with 16 bases between them. Here the CDR3 DNA reads TGTGCCAGTAGAAGTCCAGGGACGGGAACTGAAGCTTTCTTT. Its translation: CASRSPGTGTEAFF.

The sample holds a few counts of this clonotype. The chain carries TRBV20-1 and TRBJ2-3, with D perhaps being TRBD1 or TRBD2 (6 bases each). Germline CDR1 is DFQATT and CDR2 is SNEGSKA (reference sequence). The germline V and J ends were trimmed by 6 bases and 5 bases, with 21 bases remaining between them. The CDR3 has 15 amino acids. The CDR3: CSATGQGGLEDTQYF. The CDR3, as DNA: TGCAGTGCAACGGGACAAGGGGGGTTGGAAGATACGCAGTATTTT.

The chain joins TRBV4-3 to TRBJ1-1, with TRBD1 as a possible D gene (5 bases). V lost 3 bases to trimming and J lost 5 bases, with 19 bases between them. The CDR3 covers 16 residues. The germline CDR1 and CDR2 sequences are LGHNA and YSLEER. CDR3 nucleotides: TGCGCCAGCAGCCAGGAAGGGGTAAGAGAGTGGACTGAAGCTTTCTTT. As protein: CASSQEGVREWTEAFF.

This rearrangement joins TRBV11-2 to TRBJ1-1, with D possibly being TRBD1 (5 bases). Germline V gene sequence: CDR1 SGHAT, CDR2 FQNNGV. The CDR3 has 13 residues. V was shortened by 5 bases and J by 3 bases, with 10 bases between the two germline ends. CDR3 nucleotide sequence: TGTGCCAGCAGCCCACAGGTGGACACTGAAGCTTTCTTT. This translates into CASSPQVDTEAFF.

There are a few counts of this clonotype. The V gene is TRBV7-2, the J gene TRBJ2-2, with D maybe TRBD2 (5 bases). The CDR3 is 15 residues long. Germline values: CDR1 SGHTA, CDR2 FQGNSA. The V gene lost 3 bases and the J gene lost 0 bases, with 8 bases spanning the gap. CDR3 coding DNA: TGTGCCAGCAGCTTCAGCGGACCGAACACCGGGGAGCTGTTTTTT. This translates into CASSFSGPNTGELFF.

The gene calls are TRBV7-9 and TRBJ2-7; the match to TRBD1 covers 9 bases. Germline V gives CDR1 SEHNR, CDR2 FQNEAQ (reference sequence). This CDR3 spans 15 amino acids. V lost 2 bases and J lost 1; bases outside the gene matches: 3. Written as DNA, the CDR3 is TGTGCCAGCAGCTTATGGGGGACAGGGTCCTACGAGCAGTACTTC. Translated, it gives CASSLWGTGSYEQYF.

The gene calls are TRBV7-3 and TRBJ2-3; a weak D match, TRBD2 (5 bases). Germline CDR1 is SGHTA and CDR2 is FQGTGA. This CDR3 has 16 amino acids. Trimming cost V 3 bases and J 1 base, with 14 bases left between them. CDR3 coding DNA: TGTGCCAGCAGCTTTGAAGGGAGAGGTGGCACAGATACGCAGTATTTT. Translating gives CASSFEGRGGTDTQYF.

The chain joins TRBV11-2 to TRBJ2-7; D is ambiguous. V lost 7 bases and J lost 6, with 10 bases in between. CDR3 length: 11 residues. Germline CDR1 and CDR2: SGHAT and FQNNGV. CDR3 sequence: CASTRLGEQYF. The CDR3 nucleotides read TGTGCCAGCACCAGGTTGGGCGAGCAGTACTTC.

The CDR3 spells CASSPNQDSPLHF. CDR3 coding DNA: TGTGCCAGCAGTCCCAACCAGGATTCACCCCTCCACTTT. This chain connects TRBV27 to TRBJ1-6; no definite D call. Trimming removed 5 bases from V and 8 bases from J, with 10 bases in between. Looked up from germline, CDR1 is MNHEY and CDR2 is SMNVEV (reference sequence). This CDR3 has 13 amino acids.

This clonotype was detected only a few times. This chain uses TRBV19 with TRBJ2-5, with D possibly matching TRBD1 (6 bases). This CDR3 comprises 13 residues. The V and J ends lost 11 bases and 7 bases respectively, with 20 bases between them. CDR1 and CDR2 (germline): LNHDA, SQIVND (reference sequence). In DNA, the CDR3 is TGTGCCTCATTGGGGTCCCGAGGGGGGACCCAGTACTTC. As protein: CASLGSRGGTQYF.

The table lists this clonotype with a few counts. V gene TRBV24-1 combines with J gene TRBJ2-3, with D tentatively TRBD1 or TRBD2 (5 bases each). Trimming cost V 4 bases and J 2 bases, with 12 bases left between them. This CDR3 is 15 amino acids long. Looked up from germline, CDR1 is KGHDR and CDR2 is SFDVKD. The CDR3 region has the DNA TGTGCCACCAGTGAGCCGGGACGGAACACAGATACGCAGTATTTT. Protein: CATSEPGRNTDTQYF.